These T cell receptor beta chains were read from a single sample in a study of tumor-infiltrating lymphocytes in primary liver carcinoma. TCRdb used MiXCR to reprocess the multiplex PCR reads, holding one entry per CDR3 protein. The table records 95,000 to 150,000 distinct CDR3 sequences, approximately 64% of them present only once. The sequenced material came from liver tumor tissue from sampling region 3. Every receptor here comes from a woman in her sixties with primary liver carcinoma and hepatitis B virus infection. CDR3s include the opening cysteine and the closing phenylalanine or tryptophan. Each record gives: J gene, CDR3 length, V gene, CDR3 protein.

j_gene: TRBJ2-5; len: 15; v_gene: TRBV4-1; CDR3aa: CASSQGNMDQETQYF
j_gene: TRBJ2-1; len: 13; v_gene: TRBV11-3; CDR3aa: CAGSAGGYNEQFF
j_gene: TRBJ2-7; len: 16; v_gene: TRBV27; CDR3aa: CASRPIAGGVSYEQYF
j_gene: TRBJ2-6; len: 14; v_gene: TRBV7-9; CDR3aa: CASSLVAEANVLTF
j_gene: TRBJ2-7; len: 17; v_gene: TRBV5-6; CDR3aa: CASSRPFSREPSYERYF
j_gene: TRBJ1-4; len: 12; v_gene: TRBV19; CDR3aa: CASIARNEKLFF
j_gene: TRBJ1-5; len: 17; v_gene: TRBV28; CDR3aa: CASRDSLRTGGDQPQHF
j_gene: TRBJ2-7; len: 14; v_gene: TRBV2; CDR3aa: CASSGTSAAYEQYF
j_gene: TRBJ2-3; len: 17; v_gene: TRBV10-3; CDR3aa: CAISEFRLQAERDTQYF
j_gene: TRBJ2-3; len: 14; v_gene: TRBV12-3/TRBV12-4; CDR3aa: CANSNQREGDTQYF
j_gene: TRBJ1-5; len: 13; v_gene: TRBV29-1; CDR3aa: CSVAGNSNQPQHF
j_gene: TRBJ2-2; len: 15; v_gene: TRBV11-3; CDR3aa: CASSSGTGTTGGLFF
j_gene: TRBJ2-2; len: 15; v_gene: TRBV12-5; CDR3aa: CASGQGRINTGELFF
j_gene: TRBJ1-2; len: 14; v_gene: TRBV5-5; CDR3aa: CASSARGGSYGYTF
j_gene: TRBJ2-1; len: 15; v_gene: TRBV19; CDR3aa: CASNLEAASYNEQFF
j_gene: TRBJ2-7; len: 17; v_gene: TRBV28; CDR3aa: CASRKITIAGGFYEQYF
j_gene: TRBJ1-2; len: 15; v_gene: TRBV7-9; CDR3aa: CASSSTTATGYGHTF
j_gene: TRBJ2-5; len: 12; v_gene: TRBV11-2; CDR3aa: CASTRTQETQYF
j_gene: TRBJ1-5; len: 13; v_gene: TRBV10-3; CDR3aa: CAINSGENQPQHF
j_gene: TRBJ1-5; len: 13; v_gene: TRBV11-2; CDR3aa: CASSLGRGQPQHF
j_gene: TRBJ1-4; len: 17; v_gene: TRBV4-1; CDR3aa: CASSQDNGAHRVEKLFF
j_gene: TRBJ1-1; len: 16; v_gene: TRBV6-1; CDR3aa: CTSSEGVSGQGGEAFF
j_gene: TRBJ2-7; len: 15; v_gene: TRBV11-3; CDR3aa: CASSFSTRDGYERYF
j_gene: TRBJ2-1; len: 17; v_gene: TRBV11-2; CDR3aa: CTSSLRPGQRFYNEQLF
j_gene: TRBJ2-3; len: 17; v_gene: TRBV12-3/TRBV12-4; CDR3aa: CASSPRPQTVDTDTQYF
j_gene: TRBJ1-6; len: 14; v_gene: TRBV20-1; CDR3aa: CSASRGGDSSPLHF
j_gene: TRBJ2-3; len: 14; v_gene: TRBV6-1; CDR3aa: CASSRERATDTQYF
j_gene: TRBJ2-6; len: 17; v_gene: TRBV6-4; CDR3aa: CASSDSPGGSGANVLTF
j_gene: TRBJ2-3; len: 11; v_gene: TRBV29-1; CDR3aa: CSVSDRGRMYF
j_gene: TRBJ2-3; len: 15; v_gene: TRBV12-5; CDR3aa: CANGLVEPGQNTQYF
j_gene: TRBJ2-5; len: 12; v_gene: TRBV7-9; CDR3aa: CASSLASENQYF
j_gene: TRBJ2-1; len: 13; v_gene: TRBV20-1; CDR3aa: CSARDSLAEEQFF
j_gene: TRBJ2-1; len: 16; v_gene: TRBV6-5; CDR3aa: CASSYPASAGEREQFF
j_gene: TRBJ1-4; len: 13; v_gene: TRBV11-1; CDR3aa: CASTRGTNEKLFF
j_gene: TRBJ2-1; len: 14; v_gene: TRBV6-2/TRBV6-3; CDR3aa: CASSYSNGIGEQFF
j_gene: TRBJ2-7; len: 13; v_gene: TRBV29-1; CDR3aa: CSVGDAGKIAQYF
j_gene: TRBJ2-2; len: 12; v_gene: TRBV12-3/TRBV12-4; CDR3aa: CASSSGAGELFF
j_gene: TRBJ2-2; len: 16; v_gene: TRBV11-2; CDR3aa: CTSSDGRNTNTGVLFF
j_gene: TRBJ2-2; len: 17; v_gene: TRBV11-3; CDR3aa: CASTLGRLAGNTGELFF
j_gene: TRBJ2-4; len: 14; v_gene: TRBV5-1; CDR3aa: CASSLGQAKNIQYF
j_gene: TRBJ2-7; len: 15; v_gene: TRBV11-2; CDR3aa: CASSPLNAATYEQYF
j_gene: TRBJ2-7; len: 17; v_gene: TRBV7-8; CDR3aa: CVSSARPGNSISGEQYF
j_gene: TRBJ2-4; len: 16; v_gene: TRBV11-3; CDR3aa: CASSSPSDRAENIQYF
j_gene: TRBJ2-7; len: 14; v_gene: TRBV11-2; CDR3aa: CARGPTRQTYEQYF
j_gene: TRBJ2-7; len: 15; v_gene: TRBV11-2; CDR3aa: CASSLHLSPSYEQYF
j_gene: TRBJ1-1; len: 14; v_gene: TRBV7-9; CDR3aa: CASSLDGGGTEAFF
j_gene: TRBJ2-1; len: 15; v_gene: TRBV30; CDR3aa: CAWKIPGQGNNEQFF
j_gene: TRBJ2-7; len: 13; v_gene: TRBV11-2; CDR3aa: CANSFWGPYEQYF
j_gene: TRBJ1-1; len: 15; v_gene: TRBV12-3/TRBV12-4; CDR3aa: CASNRRTEGNTEAFF
j_gene: TRBJ2-5; len: 12; v_gene: TRBV9; CDR3aa: CASSRQGETQYF
j_gene: TRBJ1-2; len: 13; v_gene: TRBV6-1; CDR3aa: CASSKISYYGYTF
j_gene: TRBJ2-2; len: 16; v_gene: TRBV12-3/TRBV12-4; CDR3aa: CTSSPNGGRLGGELFF
j_gene: TRBJ2-7; len: 14; v_gene: TRBV7-3; CDR3aa: CASSLGAGSYEEYF
j_gene: TRBJ1-6; len: 16; v_gene: TRBV10-3; CDR3aa: CAISVRGNSYNSPLHF
j_gene: TRBJ1-2; len: 14; v_gene: TRBV6-1; CDR3aa: CASSEGSRVYGYTF
j_gene: TRBJ2-5; len: 16; v_gene: TRBV25-1; CDR3aa: CASSEIGNRGRETQHF
j_gene: TRBJ2-2; len: 16; v_gene: TRBV6-5; CDR3aa: CASSFGASGSSGELLF
j_gene: TRBJ1-6; len: 16; v_gene: TRBV4-2; CDR3aa: CASSQDGQGHNSPLHF
j_gene: TRBJ2-2; len: 16; v_gene: TRBV11-2; CDR3aa: CASNDERNTNTGELFF